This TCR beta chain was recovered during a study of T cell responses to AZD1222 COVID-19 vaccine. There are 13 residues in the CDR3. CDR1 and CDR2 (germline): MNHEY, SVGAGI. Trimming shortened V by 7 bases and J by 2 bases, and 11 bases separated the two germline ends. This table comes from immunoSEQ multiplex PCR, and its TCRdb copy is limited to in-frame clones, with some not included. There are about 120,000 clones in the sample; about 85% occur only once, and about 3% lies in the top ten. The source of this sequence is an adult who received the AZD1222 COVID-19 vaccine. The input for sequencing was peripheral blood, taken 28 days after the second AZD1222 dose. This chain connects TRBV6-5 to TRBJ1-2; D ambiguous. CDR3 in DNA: TGTGCCAGCATGGAGGGAGGGAACTATGGCTACACCTTC. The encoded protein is CASMEGGNYGYTF.